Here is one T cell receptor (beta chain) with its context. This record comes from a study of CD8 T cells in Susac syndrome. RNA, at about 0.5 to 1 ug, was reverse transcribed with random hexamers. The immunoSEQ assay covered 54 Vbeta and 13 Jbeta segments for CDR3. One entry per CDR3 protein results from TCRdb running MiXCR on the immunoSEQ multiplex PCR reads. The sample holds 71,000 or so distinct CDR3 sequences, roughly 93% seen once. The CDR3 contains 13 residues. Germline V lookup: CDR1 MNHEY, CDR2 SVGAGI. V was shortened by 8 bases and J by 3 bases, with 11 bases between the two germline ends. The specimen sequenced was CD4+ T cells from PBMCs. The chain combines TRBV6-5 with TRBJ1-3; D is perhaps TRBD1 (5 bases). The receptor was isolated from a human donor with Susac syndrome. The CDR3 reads CASSRELGNTIYF. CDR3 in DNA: TGTGCCAGCTCCAGGGAACTTGGAAACACCATATATTTT.